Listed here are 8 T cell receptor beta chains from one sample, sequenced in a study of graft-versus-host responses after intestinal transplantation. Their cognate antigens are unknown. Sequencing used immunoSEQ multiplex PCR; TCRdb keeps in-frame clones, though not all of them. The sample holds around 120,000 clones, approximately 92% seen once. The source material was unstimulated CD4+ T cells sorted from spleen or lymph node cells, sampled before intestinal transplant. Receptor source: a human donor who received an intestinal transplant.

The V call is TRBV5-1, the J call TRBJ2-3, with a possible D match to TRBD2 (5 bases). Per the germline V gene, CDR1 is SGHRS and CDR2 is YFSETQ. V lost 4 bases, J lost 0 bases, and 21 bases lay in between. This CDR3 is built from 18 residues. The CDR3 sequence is CASSHIFPLAASTDTQYF. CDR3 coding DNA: TGCGCCAGCAGCCATATATTTCCGCTAGCAGCTAGCACAGATACGCAGTATTTT.

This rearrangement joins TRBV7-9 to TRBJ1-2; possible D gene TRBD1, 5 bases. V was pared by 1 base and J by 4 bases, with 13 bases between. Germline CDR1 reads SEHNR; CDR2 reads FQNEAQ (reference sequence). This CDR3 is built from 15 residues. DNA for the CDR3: TGTGCCAGCAGCTTAGATGAGAGGGACTCCTATGGCTACACCTTC. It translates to CASSLDERDSYGYTF.

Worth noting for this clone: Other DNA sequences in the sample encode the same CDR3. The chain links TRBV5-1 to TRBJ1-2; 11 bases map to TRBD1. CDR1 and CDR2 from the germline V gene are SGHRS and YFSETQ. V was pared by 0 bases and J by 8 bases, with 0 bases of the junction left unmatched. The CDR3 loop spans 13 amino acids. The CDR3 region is CASSLGTGGGYTF. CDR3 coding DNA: TGCGCCAGCAGCTTGGGGACAGGGGGCGGCTACACCTTC.

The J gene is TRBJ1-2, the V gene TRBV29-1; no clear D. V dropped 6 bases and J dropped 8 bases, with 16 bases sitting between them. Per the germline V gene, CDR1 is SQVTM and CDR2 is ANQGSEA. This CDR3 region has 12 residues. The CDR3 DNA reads TGCAGCGTAGAAAACAGCCCGCGGGGCTACACCTTC. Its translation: CSVENSPRGYTF.

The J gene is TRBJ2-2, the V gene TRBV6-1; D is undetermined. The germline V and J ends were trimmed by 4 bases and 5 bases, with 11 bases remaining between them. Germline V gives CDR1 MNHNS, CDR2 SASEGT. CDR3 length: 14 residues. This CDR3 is CASSVNFGTGELFF. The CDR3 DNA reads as TGTGCCAGCAGTGTAAATTTTGGGACCGGGGAGCTGTTTTTT.

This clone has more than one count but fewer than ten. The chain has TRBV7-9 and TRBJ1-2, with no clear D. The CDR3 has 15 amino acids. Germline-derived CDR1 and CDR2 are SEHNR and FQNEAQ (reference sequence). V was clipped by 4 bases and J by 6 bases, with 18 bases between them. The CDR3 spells CASSSPSSKTHGYTF. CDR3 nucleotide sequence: TGTGCCAGCAGCTCCCCGAGCAGCAAGACCCATGGCTACACCTTC.

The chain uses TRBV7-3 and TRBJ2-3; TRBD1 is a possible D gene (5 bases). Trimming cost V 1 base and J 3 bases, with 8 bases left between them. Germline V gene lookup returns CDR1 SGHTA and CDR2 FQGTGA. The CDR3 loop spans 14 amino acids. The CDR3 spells CASSLIAGTDTQYF. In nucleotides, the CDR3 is TGTGCCAGCAGCTTAATCGCAGGGACAGATACGCAGTATTTT.

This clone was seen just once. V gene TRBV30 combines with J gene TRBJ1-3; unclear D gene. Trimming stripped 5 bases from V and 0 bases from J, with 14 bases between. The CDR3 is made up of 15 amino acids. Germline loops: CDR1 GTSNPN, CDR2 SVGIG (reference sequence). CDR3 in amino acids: CAWAPQAHSGNTIYF. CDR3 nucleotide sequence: TGTGCCTGGGCCCCCCAGGCCCACTCTGGAAACACCATATATTTT.